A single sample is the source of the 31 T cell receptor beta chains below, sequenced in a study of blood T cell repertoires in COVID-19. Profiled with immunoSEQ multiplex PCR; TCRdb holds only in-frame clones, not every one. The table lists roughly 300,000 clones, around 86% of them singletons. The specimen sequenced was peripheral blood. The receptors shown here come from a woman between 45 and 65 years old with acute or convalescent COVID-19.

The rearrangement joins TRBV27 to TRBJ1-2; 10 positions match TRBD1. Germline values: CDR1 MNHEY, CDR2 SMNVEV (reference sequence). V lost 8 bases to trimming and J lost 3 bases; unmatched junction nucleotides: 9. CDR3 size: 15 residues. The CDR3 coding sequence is TGTGCCAGCCCGAAGGGACAGGGGTCGTACTATGGCTACACCTTC. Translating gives CASPKGQGSYYGYTF.

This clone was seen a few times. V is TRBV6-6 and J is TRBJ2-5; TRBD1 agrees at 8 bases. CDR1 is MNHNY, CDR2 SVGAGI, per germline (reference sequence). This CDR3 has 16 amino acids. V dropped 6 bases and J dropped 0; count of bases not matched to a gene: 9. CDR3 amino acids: CASRDQGASDQETQYF. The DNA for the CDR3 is TGTGCCAGCAGGGATCAGGGGGCCTCAGACCAAGAGACCCAGTACTTC.

Written as DNA, the CDR3 is TGTGCCAGCAGTTACTCCCAGGGGACTAGCGAGTACGAGCAGTACTTC. This gives the protein CASSYSQGTSEYEQYF. The rearrangement links TRBV6-5 to TRBJ2-7, with 10 nucleotides matching TRBD2. This CDR3 comprises 16 residues. V gave up 0 bases and J gave up 4 bases; unmatched junction bases: 6. Germline CDR1 and CDR2: MNHEY and SVGAGI.

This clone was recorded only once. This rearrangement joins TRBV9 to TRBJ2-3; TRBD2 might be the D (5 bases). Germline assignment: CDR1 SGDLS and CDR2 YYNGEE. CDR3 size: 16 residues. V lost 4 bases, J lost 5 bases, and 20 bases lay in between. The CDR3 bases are TGTGCCAGCAGCCACCCCGGGGTGGCGCTGATAGATACGCAGTATTTT. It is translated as CASSHPGVALIDTQYF.

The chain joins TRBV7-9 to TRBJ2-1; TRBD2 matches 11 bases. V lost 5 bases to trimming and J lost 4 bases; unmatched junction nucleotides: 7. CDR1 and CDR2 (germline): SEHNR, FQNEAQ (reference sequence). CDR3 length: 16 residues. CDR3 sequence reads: CASSPPGTSGYNEQFF. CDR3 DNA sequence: TGTGCCAGCAGCCCGCCCGGGACTAGCGGATACAATGAGCAGTTCTTC.

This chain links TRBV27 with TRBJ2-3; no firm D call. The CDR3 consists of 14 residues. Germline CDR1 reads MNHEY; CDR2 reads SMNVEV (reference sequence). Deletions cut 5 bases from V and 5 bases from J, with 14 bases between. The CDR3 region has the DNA TGTGCCAGCAGTCTAATAAGTCGTGGAGATACGCAGTATTTT. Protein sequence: CASSLISRGDTQYF.

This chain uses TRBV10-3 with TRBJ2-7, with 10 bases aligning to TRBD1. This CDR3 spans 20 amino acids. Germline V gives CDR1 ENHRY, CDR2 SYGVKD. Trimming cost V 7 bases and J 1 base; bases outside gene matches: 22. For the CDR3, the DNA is TGTGCCATCAAGCCTTCGGAGACCGGGACAGGGGACCTATTATCCTACGAGCAGTACTTC. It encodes CAIKPSETGTGDLLSYEQYF.

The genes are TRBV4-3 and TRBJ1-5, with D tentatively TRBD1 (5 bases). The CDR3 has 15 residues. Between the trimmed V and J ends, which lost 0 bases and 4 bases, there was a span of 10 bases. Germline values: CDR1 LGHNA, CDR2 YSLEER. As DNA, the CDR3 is TGCGCCAGCAGCCAAGATTGGGGGGGGAATCAGCCCCAGCATTTT. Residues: CASSQDWGGNQPQHF.

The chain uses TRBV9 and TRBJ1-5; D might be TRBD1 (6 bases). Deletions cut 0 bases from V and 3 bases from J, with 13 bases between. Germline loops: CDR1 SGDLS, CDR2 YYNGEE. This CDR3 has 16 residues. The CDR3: CASSVGDRFVNQPQHF. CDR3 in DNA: TGTGCCAGCAGCGTAGGCGACAGGTTTGTCAATCAGCCCCAGCATTTT.

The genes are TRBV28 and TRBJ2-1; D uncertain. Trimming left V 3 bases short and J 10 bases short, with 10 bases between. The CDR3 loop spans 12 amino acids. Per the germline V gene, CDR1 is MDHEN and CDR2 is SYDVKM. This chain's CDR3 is CASSFVVGEQFF. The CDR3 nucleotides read TGTGCCAGCAGTTTCGTCGTCGGGGAGCAGTTCTTC. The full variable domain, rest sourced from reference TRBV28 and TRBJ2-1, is DVKVTQSSRYLVKRTGEKVFLECVQDMDHENMFWYRQDPGLGLRLIYFSYDVKMKEKGDIPEGYSVSREKKERFSLILESASTNQTSMYLCASSFVVGEQFFGPGTRLTVL.

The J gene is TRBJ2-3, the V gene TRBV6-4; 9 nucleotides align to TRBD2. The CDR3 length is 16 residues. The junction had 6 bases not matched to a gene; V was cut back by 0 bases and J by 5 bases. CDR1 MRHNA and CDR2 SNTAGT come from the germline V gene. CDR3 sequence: CASSDSAGGEVDTQYF. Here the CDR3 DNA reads TGTGCCAGCAGTGACTCGGCGGGAGGGGAGGTAGATACGCAGTATTTT.

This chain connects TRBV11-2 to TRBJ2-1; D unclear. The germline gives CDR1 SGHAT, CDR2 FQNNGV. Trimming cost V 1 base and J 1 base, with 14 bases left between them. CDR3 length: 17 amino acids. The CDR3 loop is CASSLVGRRESYNEQFF. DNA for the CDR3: TGTGCCAGCAGCTTAGTGGGCCGACGCGAATCCTACAATGAGCAGTTCTTC.

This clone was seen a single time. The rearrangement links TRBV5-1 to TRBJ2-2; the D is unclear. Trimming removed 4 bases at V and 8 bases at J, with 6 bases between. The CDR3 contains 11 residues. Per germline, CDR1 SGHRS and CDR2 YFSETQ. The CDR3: CASSHGGELFF. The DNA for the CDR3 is TGCGCCAGCAGCCACGGGGGGGAGCTGTTTTTT. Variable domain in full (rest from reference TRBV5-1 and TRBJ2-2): KAGVTQTPRYLIKTRGQQVTLSCSPISGHRSVSWYQQTPGQGLQFLFEYFSETQRNKGNFPGRFSGRQFSNSRSEMNVSTLELGDSALYLCASSHGGELFFGEGSRLTVL.

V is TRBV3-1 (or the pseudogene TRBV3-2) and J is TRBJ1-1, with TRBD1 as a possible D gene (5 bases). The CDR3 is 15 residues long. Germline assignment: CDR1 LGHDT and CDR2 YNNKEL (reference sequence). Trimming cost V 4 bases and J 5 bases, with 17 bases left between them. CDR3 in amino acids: CASSPIGRGGTEAFF. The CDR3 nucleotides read TGTGCCAGCAGCCCTATCGGTAGGGGAGGGACTGAAGCTTTCTTT.

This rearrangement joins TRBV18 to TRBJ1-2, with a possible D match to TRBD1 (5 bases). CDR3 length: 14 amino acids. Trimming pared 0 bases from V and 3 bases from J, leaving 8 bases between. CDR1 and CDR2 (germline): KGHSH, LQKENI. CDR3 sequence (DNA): TGTGCCAGCTCACCACCGGGGGGAGACTATGGCTACACCTTC. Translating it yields CASSPPGGDYGYTF.

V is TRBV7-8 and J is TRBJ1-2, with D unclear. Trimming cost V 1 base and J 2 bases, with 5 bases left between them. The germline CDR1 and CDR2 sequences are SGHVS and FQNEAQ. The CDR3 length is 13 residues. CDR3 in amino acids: CASSLDGNYGYTF. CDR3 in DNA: TGTGCCAGCAGCTTAGACGGGAACTATGGCTACACCTTC. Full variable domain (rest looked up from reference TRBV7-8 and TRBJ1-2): GAGVSQSPRYKVAKRGQDVALRCDPISGHVSLFWYQQALGQGPEFLTYFQNEAQLDKSGLPSDRFFAERPEGSVSTLKIQRTQQEDSAVYLCASSLDGNYGYTFGSGTRLTVV.

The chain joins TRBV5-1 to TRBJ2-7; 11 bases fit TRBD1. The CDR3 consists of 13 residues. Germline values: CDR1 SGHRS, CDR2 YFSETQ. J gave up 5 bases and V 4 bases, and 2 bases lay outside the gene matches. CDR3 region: CASSRGQGDEQYF. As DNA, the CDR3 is TGCGCCAGCAGCAGGGGACAGGGGGACGAGCAGTACTTC.

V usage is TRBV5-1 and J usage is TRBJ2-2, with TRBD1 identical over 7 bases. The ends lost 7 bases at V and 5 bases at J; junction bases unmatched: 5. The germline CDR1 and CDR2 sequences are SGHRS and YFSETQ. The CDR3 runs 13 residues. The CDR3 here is CASWDRITGELFF. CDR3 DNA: TGCGCCAGCTGGGACAGAATTACCGGGGAGCTGTTTTTT.

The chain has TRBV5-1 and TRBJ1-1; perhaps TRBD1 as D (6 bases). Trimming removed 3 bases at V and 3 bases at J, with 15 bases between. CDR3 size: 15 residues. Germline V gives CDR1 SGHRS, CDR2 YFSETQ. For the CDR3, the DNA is TGCGCCAGCAGCTCCAGGGGTCGAGGGGACACTGAAGCTTTCTTT. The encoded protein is CASSSRGRGDTEAFF.

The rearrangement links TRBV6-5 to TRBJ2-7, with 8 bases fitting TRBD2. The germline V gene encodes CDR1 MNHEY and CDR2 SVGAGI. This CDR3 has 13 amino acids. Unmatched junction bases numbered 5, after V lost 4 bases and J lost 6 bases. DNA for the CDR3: TGTGCCAGCAGTTGGACTAGCTTGACCGAGCAGTACTTC. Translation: CASSWTSLTEQYF.

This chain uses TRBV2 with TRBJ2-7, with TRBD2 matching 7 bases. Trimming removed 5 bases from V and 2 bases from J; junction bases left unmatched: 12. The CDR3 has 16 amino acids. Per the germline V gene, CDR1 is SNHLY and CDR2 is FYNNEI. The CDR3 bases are TGTGCCAGCAGTTATACTGCGGGAGTGGGGCCCTACGAGCAGTACTTC. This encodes CASSYTAGVGPYEQYF.

As DNA, the CDR3 is TGTGCCAGCAGTTTACTTTCCTTGGGGCGCTCTGGAAACACCATATATTTT. This encodes CASSLLSLGRSGNTIYF. The gene calls are TRBV28 and TRBJ1-3; D is perhaps TRBD1 (5 bases). V was cut by 2 bases and J by 0 bases, with 14 bases left in between. Germline V CDR1 and CDR2: MDHEN, SYDVKM. This CDR3 has 17 amino acids.

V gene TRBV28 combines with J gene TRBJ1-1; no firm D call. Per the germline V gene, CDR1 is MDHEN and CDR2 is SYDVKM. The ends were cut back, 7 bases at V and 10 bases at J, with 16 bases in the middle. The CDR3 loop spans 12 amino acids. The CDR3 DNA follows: TGTGCCAGCACCCCCGGGGAGGCAAGAGCTTTCTTT. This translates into CASTPGEARAFF.

CDR3: CASSLNPGYTGELFF. The CDR3 DNA reads TGTGCCAGCAGCTTAAATCCAGGGTACACCGGGGAGCTGTTTTTT. The rearrangement joins TRBV7-3 to TRBJ2-2; TRBD1 is a possible D gene (5 bases). The CDR3 extends over 15 amino acids. Trimming left V 1 base short and J 3 bases short, with 9 bases between. From germline, CDR1 is SGHTA and CDR2 FQGTGA.

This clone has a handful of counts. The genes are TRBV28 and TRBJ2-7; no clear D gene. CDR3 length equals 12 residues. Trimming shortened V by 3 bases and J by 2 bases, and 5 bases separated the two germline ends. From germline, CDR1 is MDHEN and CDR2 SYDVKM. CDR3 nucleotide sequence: TGTGCCAGCAGTTTGTCTGCCTACGAGCAGTACTTC. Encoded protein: CASSLSAYEQYF.

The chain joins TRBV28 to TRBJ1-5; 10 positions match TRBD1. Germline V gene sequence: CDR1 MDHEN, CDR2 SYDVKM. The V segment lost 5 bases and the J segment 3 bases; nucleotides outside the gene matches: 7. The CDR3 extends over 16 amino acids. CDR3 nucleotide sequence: TGTGCCAGCAGTCACGCCGGGACAGGGGCCAATCAGCCCCAGCATTTT. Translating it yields CASSHAGTGANQPQHF.

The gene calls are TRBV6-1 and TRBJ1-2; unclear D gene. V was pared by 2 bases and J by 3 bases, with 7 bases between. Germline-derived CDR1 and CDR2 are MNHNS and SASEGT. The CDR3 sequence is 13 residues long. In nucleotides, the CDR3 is TGTGCCAGCAGTGAAAGGCGGTACTATGGCTACACCTTC. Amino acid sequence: CASSERRYYGYTF.

The CDR3 protein is CASSLSGAQPQHF. For the CDR3, the DNA is TGTGCCAGCAGTTTATCCGGAGCCCAGCCCCAGCATTTT. V is TRBV27 and J is TRBJ1-5, with D hard to call. With 0 bases removed from V and 7 bases from J, the gap between germline ends came to 7 bases. Germline V gives CDR1 MNHEY, CDR2 SMNVEV (reference sequence). This CDR3 region has 13 residues.

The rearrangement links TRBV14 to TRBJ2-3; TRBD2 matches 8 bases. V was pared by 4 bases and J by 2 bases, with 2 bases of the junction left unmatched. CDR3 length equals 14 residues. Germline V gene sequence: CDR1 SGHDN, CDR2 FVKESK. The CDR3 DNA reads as TGTGCCAGCAGCCCAGCGGGGGTCACAGATACGCAGTATTTT. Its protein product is CASSPAGVTDTQYF.

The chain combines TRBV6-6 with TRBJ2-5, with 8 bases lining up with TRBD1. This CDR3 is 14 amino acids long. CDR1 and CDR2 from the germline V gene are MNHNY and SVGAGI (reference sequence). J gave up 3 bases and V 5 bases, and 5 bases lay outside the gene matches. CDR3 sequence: CASSRTGPEETQYF. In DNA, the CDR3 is TGTGCCAGCAGTAGGACAGGGCCGGAAGAGACCCAGTACTTC.

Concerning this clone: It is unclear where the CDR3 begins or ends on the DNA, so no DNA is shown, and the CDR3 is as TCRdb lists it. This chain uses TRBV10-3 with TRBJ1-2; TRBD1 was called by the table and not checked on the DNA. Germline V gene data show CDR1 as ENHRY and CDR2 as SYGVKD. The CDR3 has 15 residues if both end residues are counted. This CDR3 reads CAIRDPVVGQGSRTF.